The 30 T cell receptor beta chains in this list originate from one sample, sequenced in a study of blood T cell repertoires in COVID-19. Clones were read by immunoSEQ multiplex PCR, and TCRdb kept only the in-frame ones, dropping some. Among roughly 87,000 clones listed, about 85% were seen once. The sequenced material came from peripheral blood. The origin of the receptors is a woman in her seventies with acute or convalescent COVID-19.

This chain joins TRBV6-5 and TRBJ2-7; TRBD1 might be the D (5 bases). V dropped 7 bases and J dropped 0 bases, with 13 bases sitting between them. Germline V gene data show CDR1 as MNHEY and CDR2 as SVGAGI. This CDR3 contains 14 residues. The CDR3 is CASNGHASSYEQYF. The DNA for the CDR3 is TGTGCCAGCAATGGACACGCGAGCTCCTACGAGCAGTACTTC.

This clone was counted only a few times. This chain links TRBV5-4 with TRBJ1-2; 8 nucleotides match TRBD1. This CDR3 has 16 amino acids. The V gene end was trimmed by 5 bases and the J gene end by 1 base; junction bases not matched to a gene: 10. The V gene's germline CDR1 is SGHNT and CDR2 YYREEE (reference sequence). The CDR3 is CASSSPATGDNYGYTF. CDR3 nucleotides: TGTGCCAGCAGTTCCCCGGCGACAGGGGATAACTATGGCTACACCTTC. Using reference TRBV5-4 and TRBJ1-2 for the parts outside the CDR3, the full variable domain is ETGVTQSPTHLIKTRGQQVTLRCSSQSGHNTVSWYQQALGQGPQFIFQYYREEENGRGNFPPRFSGLQFPNYSSELNVNALELDDSALYLCASSSPATGDNYGYTFGSGTRLTVV.

The chain uses TRBV5-1 and TRBJ2-1; a possible D gene is TRBD2 (5 bases). The CDR3 runs to 14 residues. With 0 bases removed from V and 5 bases from J, the gap between germline ends came to 9 bases. Germline lookup yields CDR1 SGHRS and CDR2 YFSETQ. The CDR3 coding sequence is TGCGCCAGCAGCTTGGCTAGCTGGGACAATGAGCAGTTCTTC. Its translation: CASSLASWDNEQFF.

The chain joins TRBV7-2 to TRBJ2-1, with D maybe TRBD1 (6 bases). Deletions cut 5 bases from V and 7 bases from J, with 18 bases between. The CDR3 sequence is 15 residues long. Germline assignment: CDR1 SGHTA and CDR2 FQGNSA. CDR3 sequence reads: CASSPRWGLRNEQFF. The CDR3 nucleotides are TGTGCCAGCAGCCCCCGGTGGGGGCTGAGGAATGAGCAGTTCTTC.

This chain joins TRBV18 and TRBJ2-7, with TRBD1 matching over 7 bases. This CDR3 has 14 residues. J lost 6 bases, V lost 3 bases, and 8 bases had no gene match. CDR1 and CDR2 from the germline V gene are KGHSH and LQKENI. Here the CDR3 DNA reads TGTGCCAGCTCACCCGCCGGGACAGAGGGCGAGCAGTACTTC. The encoded protein is CASSPAGTEGEQYF.

The CDR3 loop reads CASSGGRAGGQYNEQFF. CDR3 coding DNA: TGTGCCAGCAGCGGAGGCCGAGCGGGGGGACAGTACAATGAGCAGTTCTTC. The V call is TRBV9, the J call TRBJ2-1; 9 nucleotides align to TRBD2. This CDR3 comprises 17 residues. Germline V gives CDR1 SGDLS, CDR2 YYNGEE. Trimming took 3 bases from V and 4 from J; bases not matched to a gene: 11.

The chain is built from TRBV25-1 and TRBJ1-5; D possibly corresponds to TRBD1 (6 bases). The V end was cut by 6 bases, the J end by 1 base, with 10 bases between. The CDR3 has 14 amino acids. Germline V gene sequence: CDR1 MGHDK, CDR2 SYGVNS. The CDR3 DNA is TGTGCCAGCAGACAGGGAGGGAGCAATCAGCCCCAGCATTTT. The encoded protein is CASRQGGSNQPQHF.

The chain carries TRBV5-4 and TRBJ2-5; 8 bases match TRBD2. Losses at the gene ends were 6 bases for V and 1 base for J; bases not matched to a gene: 5. Germline V gene sequence: CDR1 SGHNT, CDR2 YYREEE (reference sequence). CDR3 length: 14 residues. The CDR3 DNA sequence: TGTGCCAGCACCGGGGGGGGAGCCCAAGAGACCCAGTACTTC. Encoded protein: CASTGGGAQETQYF.

This clone was observed a few times. DNA of the CDR3: TGTGCCAGCAGCCGGGACAGTTACAATCAGCCCCAGCATTTT. This encodes CASSRDSYNQPQHF. The rearrangement links TRBV2 to TRBJ1-5; 7 positions match TRBD1. Germline lookup yields CDR1 SNHLY and CDR2 FYNNEI. V gave up 6 bases and J gave up 3 bases; unmatched junction bases: 5. There are 14 residues in the CDR3.

This rearrangement joins TRBV7-9 to TRBJ2-3, with a possible D match to TRBD2 (6 bases). V shed 5 bases and J shed 0 bases, with 12 bases lying between them. This CDR3 contains 15 residues. Per germline, CDR1 SEHNR and CDR2 FQNEAQ (reference sequence). CDR3 loop: CASSPPRGSTDTQYF. CDR3 DNA sequence: TGTGCCAGCAGCCCCCCGCGGGGAAGCACAGATACGCAGTATTTT. The full variable domain, in which reference TRBV7-9 and TRBJ2-3 provide the parts outside the CDR3, is DTGVSQNPRHKITKRGQNVTFRCDPISEHNRLYWYRQTLGQGPEFLTYFQNEAQLEKSRLLSDRFSAERPKGSFSTLEIQRTEQGDSAMYLCASSPPRGSTDTQYFGPGTRLTVL.

This clone was observed a few times. The rearrangement joins TRBV3-1 (or the pseudogene TRBV3-2) to TRBJ2-5; no definite D call. This CDR3 contains 13 residues. Looked up from germline, CDR1 is LGHDT and CDR2 is YNNKEL (reference sequence). Trimming took 6 bases from V and 5 from J, leaving 13 bases between them. CDR3 in amino acids: CASSHLSEETQYF. CDR3 DNA: TGTGCCAGCAGTCACCTAAGCGAGGAGACCCAGTACTTC.

The chain recombines TRBV3-1 (or the pseudogene TRBV3-2) with TRBJ1-4; 7 positions match TRBD1. The CDR3 has 15 amino acids. Losses at the gene ends were 4 bases for V and 4 bases for J; bases not matched to a gene: 6. CDR1 is LGHDT and CDR2 is YNNKEL in the germline V gene (reference sequence). CDR3 nucleotides: TGTGCCAGCAGCCCGCAGGGGGGAAATAATGAAAAACTGTTTTTT. Translation gives CASSPQGGNNEKLFF.

A note on this clone: One end of the junction varies from germline; a read error may be responsible. This chain joins TRBV7-7 and TRBJ2-5; D unresolved. This CDR3 spans 13 amino acids. Germline V lookup: CDR1 SSHAT, CDR2 FNYEAQ (reference sequence). CDR3 DNA: TGTGCTAGCAGCTTAAACCAAGCCCAGACCCAGTACTTC. Protein product: CASSLNQAQTQYF.

V is TRBV19 and J is TRBJ2-6; 8 positions match TRBD2. There are 16 residues in the CDR3. The J segment lost 2 bases and the V segment lost 6 bases, leaving 6 bases of the junction unmatched. CDR1 is LNHDA, CDR2 SQIVND, per germline (reference sequence). The CDR3 region is CASRRGVYTGANVLTF. CDR3 DNA: TGTGCCAGTAGGCGGGGGGTCTATACTGGGGCCAACGTCCTGACTTTC.

The chain couples TRBV24-1 to TRBJ1-2; 11 positions agree with TRBD1. V was pared by 7 bases and J by 3 bases, with 9 bases of the junction left unmatched. In germline, CDR1 is KGHDR, CDR2 SFDVKD. This CDR3 contains 16 residues. The CDR3 coding sequence is TGTGCCACCAGCGGGACAGGGGGGAATAAGGACTATGGCTACACCTTC. This gives the protein CATSGTGGNKDYGYTF.

The genes are TRBV5-1 and TRBJ1-1; 9 nucleotides line up with TRBD1. The germline V gene encodes CDR1 SGHRS and CDR2 YFSETQ. The length of the CDR3 is 15 residues. V gave up 7 bases and J gave up 3 bases; unmatched junction bases: 10. The CDR3 nucleotides read TGCGCCAGCGAAATCGGGACAGGGACCTACACTGAAGCTTTCTTT. Protein sequence: CASEIGTGTYTEAFF.

This sequence joins TRBV7-9 and TRBJ2-3, with D maybe TRBD2 (7 bases). Germline CDR1 reads SEHNR; CDR2 reads FQNEAQ (reference sequence). Trimming left V 4 bases short and J 4 bases short, with 15 bases between. The CDR3 is made up of 15 amino acids. The CDR3 spells CASSSGGPFSDTQYF. In DNA form, the CDR3 reads TGTGCCAGCAGCTCCGGGGGGCCTTTTTCAGATACGCAGTATTTT.

The rearrangement uses TRBV5-6 and TRBJ1-6, with 10 bases aligning to TRBD1. Trimming removed 3 bases from V and 12 bases from J; junction bases left unmatched: 6. CDR1 and CDR2 (germline): SGHDT, YYEEEE. The CDR3 sequence is 14 residues long. The CDR3 sequence is CASSSGTGEGPLHF. CDR3 coding DNA: TGTGCCAGCAGCTCGGGGACAGGGGAGGGACCCCTCCACTTT.

The V gene is TRBV18, the J gene TRBJ2-1, with D possibly TRBD2 on 7 matching bases. The V end lost 3 bases, the J end lost 8 bases, and 20 bases lay between the germline ends. Looked up from germline, CDR1 is KGHSH and CDR2 is LQKENI. The length of the CDR3 is 16 residues. As DNA, the CDR3 is TGTGCCAGCTCACCCCAAGGGGGGGGGCCTTTGCATGAGCAGTTCTTC. Encoded protein: CASSPQGGGPLHEQFF.

The chain carries TRBV11-2 and TRBJ1-1; D is uncertain. Germline-derived CDR1 and CDR2 are SGHAT and FQNNGV. The CDR3 spans 15 residues. V was clipped by 0 bases and J by 5 bases, with 13 bases between them. The DNA of the CDR3 is TGTGCCAGCAGCTTAGATGAGGCACCGACGACTGAAGCTTTCTTT. It codes for CASSLDEAPTTEAFF.

The CDR3 region has the DNA TGTGCCAGTAGTAGGATACGGACAGGCGATCCGACTCCGAACACCGGGGAGCTGTTTTTT. This gives the protein CASSRIRTGDPTPNTGELFF. The V and J genes are TRBV19 and TRBJ2-2; TRBD1 aligns across 7 bases. CDR3 length: 20 residues. The V and J ends lost 4 bases and 0 bases, in that order; junction bases with no gene match: 17. The germline gives CDR1 LNHDA, CDR2 SQIVND (reference sequence).

The chain is built from TRBV7-8 and TRBJ2-3; D possibly corresponds to TRBD1 (5 bases). Germline V gene data show CDR1 as SGHVS and CDR2 as FQNEAQ. The V end lost 3 bases, the J end lost 3 bases, and 10 bases lay between the germline ends. The CDR3 has 14 residues. The CDR3 loop reads CASSFSPGTDTQYF. The CDR3 nucleotides read TGTGCCAGCAGCTTTTCCCCAGGGACAGATACGCAGTATTTT.

This chain joins TRBV5-8 and TRBJ2-3; 10 bases are shared with TRBD2. Germline CDR1 and CDR2: SGHTS and YDEGEE. This CDR3 is built from 16 residues. The V gene end was trimmed by 4 bases and the J gene end by 1 base; junction bases not matched to a gene: 6. This chain's CDR3 is CASSPGTSDRTDTQYF. DNA for the CDR3: TGTGCCAGCAGCCCCGGGACTAGCGATCGCACAGATACGCAGTATTTT.

The chain links TRBV2 to TRBJ1-4; D is uncertain. V gave up 10 bases and J gave up 12 bases, with 6 bases separating them. Germline-derived CDR1 and CDR2 are SNHLY and FYNNEI. CDR3 length: 8 amino acids. CDR3 nucleotides: TGTGCCACCCATCAACTGTTTTTT. Amino acids: CATHQLFF.

This clone turned up a few times. The V gene is TRBV6-1, the J gene TRBJ1-6; TRBD1 aligns across 7 bases. CDR1 and CDR2 from the germline V gene are MNHNS and SASEGT. Trimming cost V 4 bases and J 4 bases; bases outside gene matches: 13. The length of the CDR3 is 18 residues. CDR3 protein: CASSGNPPGGPYNSPLHF. The CDR3 DNA is TGTGCCAGCAGTGGAAACCCGCCAGGGGGACCTTATAATTCACCCCTCCACTTT.

The chain has TRBV27 and TRBJ1-3; D might be TRBD1 (5 bases). V was trimmed by 8 bases and J by 1 base, leaving 15 bases between them. There are 15 residues in the CDR3. The V gene's germline CDR1 is MNHEY and CDR2 SMNVEV (reference sequence). CDR3 sequence: CASATRGLSGNTIYF. Written as DNA, the CDR3 is TGTGCCAGCGCCACAAGGGGTTTATCTGGAAACACCATATATTTT.

A few counts support this clone. CDR3 coding DNA: TGTGCCAGCAGTTCCACAGGGATTTTGAATAATGGCTACACCTTC. Translation: CASSSTGILNNGYTF. The V call is TRBV28, the J call TRBJ1-2, with D possibly TRBD1 on 6 matching bases. This CDR3 has 15 amino acids. V was cut by 4 bases and J by 6 bases, with 18 bases left in between. CDR1 is MDHEN, CDR2 SYDVKM, per germline.

The V call is TRBV30, the J call TRBJ1-2; D gene ambiguous. Germline-derived CDR1 and CDR2 are GTSNPN and SVGIG (reference sequence). The CDR3 has 11 residues. Trimming removed 5 bases from V and 3 bases from J, with 7 bases in between. The CDR3 loop is CAWGRDYGYTF. CDR3 DNA sequence: TGTGCCTGGGGCCGGGACTATGGCTACACCTTC.

The CDR3 spells CASSSAPGQGTGELFF. The CDR3 region has the DNA TGTGCCAGCTCATCAGCACCGGGACAGGGAACCGGGGAGCTGTTTTTT. This rearrangement joins TRBV18 to TRBJ2-2; TRBD1 matches at 9 bases. Germline CDR1 reads KGHSH; CDR2 reads LQKENI. Trimming removed 5 bases from V and 5 bases from J; junction bases left unmatched: 9. The CDR3 is made up of 16 amino acids.

The rearrangement uses TRBV28 and TRBJ2-2; 10 nucleotides align to TRBD1. V was clipped by 4 bases and J by 3 bases; unmatched bases: 2. The CDR3 spans 15 residues. Germline CDR1 and CDR2: MDHEN and SYDVKM. In DNA, the CDR3 is TGTGCCAGCAGTTGGACAGGGGGAGACACCGGGGAGCTGTTTTTT. Encoded protein: CASSWTGGDTGELFF.